Sequencing of this TCR beta chain was carried out in a study of cytomegalovirus exposure and HLA in healthy donors. PCR used 60 Vbeta primers and 13 Jbeta primers. Assay used: immunoSEQ multiplex PCR; TCRdb lists only in-frame clones, some missing. The sample has approximately 75,000 clones; roughly 88% are singletons. General study results and limits: A later analysis reported that several of the most significant clusters appeared to be linked to common viral pathogens, among them Epstein-Barr virus. What TCR beta sequences reportedly achieved was accurate prediction of HLA-A and HLA-B alleles in most subjects. The study recorded fewer than 200 TCR beta chains that were cytomegalovirus-associated. In a later analysis, DRB1 alleles had the most associated TCRs; HLA-C alleles the fewest.

The V and J ends lost 4 bases and 0 bases, in that order; junction bases with no gene match: 5. The CDR3 length is 17 residues. In germline, CDR1 is SGHVS, CDR2 FNYEAQ. Notes on this clone: The antigen is not known.

Material for sequencing was PBMCs. This receptor was identified in a man in his 70s in good health and CMV-seropositive. This rearrangement joins TRBV7-6 to TRBJ2-6, with 8 bases that match TRBD1. The CDR3 DNA reads as TGTGCCAGCAGCTCCGGGACAGGCAGCTCTGGGGCCAACGTCCTGACTTTC. This gives the protein CASSSGTGSSGANVLTF.